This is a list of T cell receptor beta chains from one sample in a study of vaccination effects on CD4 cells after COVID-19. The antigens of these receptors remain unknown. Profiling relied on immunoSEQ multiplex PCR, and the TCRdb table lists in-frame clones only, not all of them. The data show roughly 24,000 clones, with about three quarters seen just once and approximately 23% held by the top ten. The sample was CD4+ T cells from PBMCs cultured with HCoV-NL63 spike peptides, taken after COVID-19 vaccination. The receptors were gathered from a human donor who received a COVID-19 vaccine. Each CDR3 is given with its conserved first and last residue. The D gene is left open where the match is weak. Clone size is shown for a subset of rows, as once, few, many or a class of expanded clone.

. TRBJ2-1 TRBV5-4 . CASSLWGLNNEQFF TGTGCCAGCAGCTTGTGGGGACTGAACAATGAGCAGTTCTTC
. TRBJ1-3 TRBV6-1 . CASSDNSDYSGNTIYF TGTGCCAGCAGTGATAACAGCGACTACTCTGGAAACACCATATATTTT
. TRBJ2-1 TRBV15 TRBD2 CATSRKGVAGMTSYNEQFF TGTGCCACCAGCAGAAAGGGGGTAGCGGGGATGACCTCCTACAATGAGCAGTTCTTC
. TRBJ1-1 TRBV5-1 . CASSPGHQNTEAFF TGCGCCAGCAGCCCGGGACACCAAAACACTGAAGCTTTCTTT
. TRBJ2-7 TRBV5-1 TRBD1 CASSLLQGQNEQYF TGCGCCAGCAGCTTGTTACAGGGGCAGAACGAGCAGTACTTC
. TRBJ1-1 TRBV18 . CASSPQESTEAFF TGTGCCAGCTCACCACAGGAGTCCACTGAAGCTTTCTTT
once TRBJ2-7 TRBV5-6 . CASSLAVSYEQYF TGTGCCAGCAGCTTGGCCGTATCCTACGAGCAGTACTTC
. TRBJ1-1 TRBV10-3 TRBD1 CAISEKYRDRGVSEAFF TGTGCCATCAGTGAAAAATACCGGGACAGGGGAGTCTCTGAAGCTTTCTTT
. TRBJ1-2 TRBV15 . CATSRGLGPYGYTF TGTGCCACCAGCAGAGGTCTAGGTCCCTATGGCTACACCTTC
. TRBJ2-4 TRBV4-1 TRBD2 CASSQGLAGVLAKNIQYF TGCGCCAGCAGCCAGGGACTAGCGGGGGTCCTAGCCAAAAACATTCAGTACTTC
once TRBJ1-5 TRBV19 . CASSRAARRASYQPQHF TGTGCCAGTAGTAGAGCGGCCCGAAGGGCTTCGTATCAGCCCCAGCATTTT
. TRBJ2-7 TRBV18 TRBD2 CASSLRLADSYEQYF TGTGCCAGCTCATTGAGACTAGCGGACTCCTACGAGCAGTACTTC
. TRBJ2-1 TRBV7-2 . CASSLDSYNEQFF TGTGCCAGCAGCTTAGATTCCTACAATGAGCAGTTCTTC
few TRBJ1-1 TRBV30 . CAGEGRNTEAFF TGTGCCGGGGAGGGGAGGAACACTGAAGCTTTCTTT
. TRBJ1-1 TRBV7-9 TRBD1 CASSGGQGVSAFF TGTGCCAGCAGCGGAGGACAGGGGGTTTCGGCTTTCTTT
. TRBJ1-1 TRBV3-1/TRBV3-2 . CASSQDSRRNTEAFF TGTGCCAGCAGCCAAGACAGCCGGCGGAACACTGAAGCTTTCTTT
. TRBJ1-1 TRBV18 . CASSSDLNTEAFF TGTGCCAGCTCATCGGATTTAAACACTGAAGCTTTCTTT
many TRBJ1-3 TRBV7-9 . CASSLGGPGNTIYF TGTGCCAGCAGCTTAGGGGGACCTGGAAACACCATATATTTT
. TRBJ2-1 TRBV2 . CASSEYDEQFF TGTGCCAGCAGTGAATACGATGAGCAGTTCTTC
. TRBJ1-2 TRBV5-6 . CASSIDFVGGGGNYGYTF TGTGCCAGCAGCATCGACTTTGTTGGTGGGGGAGGAAACTATGGCTACACCTTC